Listed here are 8 T cell receptor beta chains from one sample, sequenced in a study. The sorted Tregs were CD4+CD25+CD127-/low cells. TCRdb fed the 5' RACE reads into MiXCR, producing one record per CDR3 protein. This sample has roughly 42,000 distinct CDR3 sequences; 20% to 25% occur once, and the top ten carry over 3.5%. The sequenced sample was Tregs sorted from blood. All receptors come from a female donor with breast cancer.

The gene calls are TRBV11-2 and TRBJ2-5, with D hard to call. There are 13 residues in the CDR3. Germline V gene data show CDR1 as SGHAT and CDR2 as FQNNGV. V was pared by 1 base and J by 4 bases, with 7 bases between. The CDR3 is CASSLGGLETQYF. CDR3 in DNA: TGTGCCAGCAGCTTAGGGGGTCTAGAGACCCAGTACTTC.

This clonotype was counted only a few times. This rearrangement joins TRBV4-2 to TRBJ2-1; 7 bases align to TRBD2. After removal of 0 bases from V and 6 bases from J, the junction contained 5 bases not matched to a gene. Germline lookup yields CDR1 LGHNA and CDR2 YNFKEQ. This CDR3 is 15 amino acids long. The CDR3 reads CASSQETGRFNEQFF. CDR3 DNA: TGTGCCAGCAGCCAAGAGACCGGGAGGTTCAATGAGCAGTTCTTC.

The chain uses TRBV20-1 and TRBJ2-1, with 14 bases identical to TRBD2. Germline CDR1 is DFQATT and CDR2 is SNEGSKA (reference sequence). V shed 2 bases, J shed 4 bases, and the junction held 7 bases outside the gene matches. The CDR3 has 17 amino acids. The CDR3 DNA is TGCAGTGCTAGAAGACTAGCGGGAGGGTCTAAGTACAATGAGCAGTTCTTC. Its protein product is CSARRLAGGSKYNEQFF.

This clonotype was seen only a few times. The chain links TRBV6-6 to TRBJ1-1; D might be TRBD1 (5 bases). Germline CDR1 reads MNHNY; CDR2 reads SVGAGI (reference sequence). V lost 5 bases and J 5 bases, leaving 12 bases between the germline ends. CDR3 length: 13 residues. The CDR3 loop is CASSVRGGTEAFF. CDR3 coding DNA: TGTGCCAGCAGTGTTCGGGGGGGGACTGAAGCTTTCTTT.

Of note for this clonotype: Being one base from a much bigger clone, this may be a read error. V and J are TRBV5-1 and TRBJ1-5; D is ambiguous. V lost 0 bases to trimming and J lost 6 bases, with 13 bases between them. The CDR3 is 15 residues long. Germline V gene data show CDR1 as SGHRS and CDR2 as YFSETQ. The CDR3 loop is CASSLEDGPGQPQHF. CDR3 sequence (DNA): TGCGCCAGCAGCTTGGAAGACGGGCCAGGTCAGCCCCAGCATTTT.

This clonotype is deemed medium-sized (0.01 to 0.1%). The chain has TRBV20-1 and TRBJ2-5; D might be TRBD2 (5 bases). The ends were cut back, 1 base at V and 11 bases at J, with 11 bases in the middle. Germline CDR1 and CDR2: DFQATT and SNEGSKA (reference sequence). The CDR3 has 11 amino acids. The CDR3 nucleotides read TGCAGTGCTAGAGGAGGGTCCCGTCAGTACTTC. Its translation: CSARGGSRQYF.

Concerning this clonotype itself: Sequence at one end of the junction differs from germline and may be a read error. This chain uses TRBV15 with TRBJ2-7; D call uncertain. The CDR3 length is 14 residues. The germline CDR1 and CDR2 sequences are LNHNV and YYDKDF (reference sequence). CDR3 sequence reads: CATSRDLLNYELYF. The CDR3 coding sequence is TGTGCCACCAGCAGAGATCTCCTAAACTACGAGCTGTACTTC.

This clonotype was observed a few times. The CDR3 sequence: CASSQDLAPQETQYF. CDR3 sequence (DNA): TGCGCCAGCAGCCAAGATCTTGCGCCCCAAGAGACCCAGTACTTC. The chain combines TRBV4-1 with TRBJ2-5; D remains ambiguous. Germline V gives CDR1 MGHRA, CDR2 YSYEKL. V lost 0 bases and J 1 base, leaving 9 bases between the germline ends. The CDR3 has 15 amino acids.